One sample yielded the 29 T cell receptor beta chains listed below, sequenced in a study of CD8+ T cells in alopecia areata. Once RNA had been extracted, it was reverse transcribed into cDNA to act as the sequencing template. Produced via immunoSEQ multiplex PCR; TCRdb's table is partial and in-frame only. Of about 120,000 clones in the sample, approximately 38% were seen once. Sequenced input: CD4+ T cells sorted from blood. These receptors all come from a human donor with alopecia areata.

This clone was detected only a few times. The rearrangement links TRBV28 to TRBJ2-7; maybe TRBD1 (7 bases). CDR1 and CDR2 (germline): MDHEN, SYDVKM. The CDR3 is 16 residues long. Deletions cut 5 bases from V and 4 bases from J, with 21 bases between. As DNA, the CDR3 is TGTGCCAGCAGTACTTTAAGGGCAGGGGGGAAATACGAGCAGTACTTC. This translates into CASSTLRAGGKYEQYF. Together with reference TRBV28 and TRBJ2-7, the CDR3 gives the full variable domain: DVKVTQSSRYLVKRTGEKVFLECVQDMDHENMFWYRQDPGLGLRLIYFSYDVKMKEKGDIPEGYSVSREKKERFSLILESASTNQTSMYLCASSTLRAGGKYEQYFGPGTRLTVT.

The chain uses TRBV15 and TRBJ2-5, with D possibly being TRBD1 (5 bases). CDR1 is LNHNV and CDR2 is YYDKDF in the germline V gene (reference sequence). There are 13 residues in the CDR3. V lost 8 bases and J lost 2, with 12 bases in between. The DNA of the CDR3 is TGTGCCACCGGGCTTGGGGCACAAGAGACCCAGTACTTC. It specifies CATGLGAQETQYF.

This clone appeared a few times. The V and J genes are TRBV29-1 and TRBJ2-6; TRBD1 matches at 7 bases. The CDR3 runs to 16 residues. J gave up 4 bases and V 1 base, and 7 bases lay outside the gene matches. Per germline, CDR1 SQVTM and CDR2 ANQGSEA. The CDR3 region has the DNA TGCAGCGTTGAAGTTTTAGGGGGCTCCGGGGCCAACGTCCTGACTTTC. It yields the protein CSVEVLGGSGANVLTF.

V and J are TRBV4-3 and TRBJ2-1, with TRBD2 matching 14 bases. The V gene's germline CDR1 is LGHNA and CDR2 YSLEER. This CDR3 has 16 residues. Unmatched junction bases numbered 4, after V lost 4 bases and J lost 5 bases. CDR3 amino acids: CASSRGTSGRNNEQFF. As DNA, the CDR3 is TGCGCCAGCAGCCGGGGGACTAGCGGGAGAAACAATGAGCAGTTCTTC.

This sequence joins TRBV2 and TRBJ2-5, with D unclear. The V gene lost 7 bases and the J gene lost 0 bases, with 12 bases spanning the gap. Germline values: CDR1 SNHLY, CDR2 FYNNEI. The CDR3 has 14 amino acids. The CDR3 sequence is CASKVDTYQETQYF. The CDR3 DNA is TGTGCCAGCAAGGTGGATACGTACCAAGAGACCCAGTACTTC.

This clone has a handful of counts. V usage is TRBV28 and J usage is TRBJ1-2; unclear D gene. Trimming left V 5 bases short and J 5 bases short, with 18 bases between. CDR3 length: 15 amino acids. In germline, CDR1 is MDHEN, CDR2 SYDVKM. CDR3 residues: CASSPKRAGNYGYTF. The CDR3 nucleotides are TGTGCCAGCAGTCCCAAGCGGGCAGGAAATTATGGCTACACCTTC.

This clone has only one observation. The chain uses TRBV20-1 and TRBJ2-5, with D possibly matching TRBD1 (6 bases). Germline V CDR1 and CDR2: DFQATT, SNEGSKA (reference sequence). The CDR3 has 11 residues. V lost 6 bases and J lost 10, with 15 bases in between. CDR3: CSAVGQTDQYF. The CDR3 DNA reads as TGCAGTGCAGTAGGACAGACGGACCAGTACTTC.

The sample holds a few counts of this clone. The J gene is TRBJ2-1, the V gene TRBV29-1; D is uncertain. CDR1 is SQVTM, CDR2 ANQGSEA, per germline. Trimming removed 3 bases from V and 4 bases from J, with 13 bases in between. This CDR3 is 14 amino acids long. Written as DNA, the CDR3 is TGCAGCGTTGATTACCGGGCCGATTACAATGAGCAGTTCTTC. This codes for CSVDYRADYNEQFF.

The chain recombines TRBV29-1 with TRBJ2-3, with a weak D call TRBD1 (6 bases). Trimming removed 2 bases from V and 2 bases from J, with 11 bases in between. The CDR3 runs to 14 residues. Germline CDR1 reads SQVTM; CDR2 reads ANQGSEA. The CDR3 nucleotides read TGCAGCGTTGAAAAGAACAGGGCCACAGATACGCAGTATTTT. Its protein is CSVEKNRATDTQYF.

This clone was observed a few times. The chain carries TRBV29-1 and TRBJ2-5; TRBD2 aligns across 11 bases. The CDR3 is 13 residues long. Germline V CDR1 and CDR2: SQVTM, ANQGSEA. The V segment lost 6 bases and the J segment 4 bases; nucleotides outside the gene matches: 4. Written as DNA, the CDR3 is TGCAGCGTGGTCACTAGCGGGGGAGAGACCCAGTACTTC. This encodes CSVVTSGGETQYF.

This clone was detected only a few times. The V call is TRBV29-1, the J call TRBJ2-5; D is undetermined. The CDR3 consists of 9 residues. Germline V lookup: CDR1 SQVTM, CDR2 ANQGSEA. In nucleotides, the CDR3 is TGCATTCGAGCAGAGACCCAGTACTTC. It translates to CIRAETQYF.

The gene calls are TRBV23-1 and TRBJ2-1; D is undetermined. TRBV23-1 is an ORF for which the function is uncertain. The V gene lost 7 bases and the J gene lost 7 bases, with 26 bases spanning the gap. The CDR3 covers 17 residues. CDR3 protein: CASTHTFQPRSRNEQFF. In DNA form, the CDR3 reads TGCGCCAGCACCCATACGTTTCAGCCGAGGTCGAGAAATGAGCAGTTCTTC.

This clone was detected only a few times. This chain uses TRBV29-1 with TRBJ2-1; D not certain. Germline lookup yields CDR1 SQVTM and CDR2 ANQGSEA. The CDR3 is 11 residues long. Trimming removed 2 bases at V and 7 bases at J, with 6 bases between. As DNA, the CDR3 is TGCAGCGTTGAATTGGGGAATGAGCAGTTCTTC. It yields the protein CSVELGNEQFF.

A single count supports this clone. V usage is TRBV5-1 and J usage is TRBJ2-3; unclear D gene. The V end lost 6 bases, the J end lost 0 bases, and 8 bases lay between the germline ends. Germline V lookup: CDR1 SGHRS, CDR2 YFSETQ. CDR3 length: 13 residues. CDR3 sequence: CASNYGSTDTQYF. The CDR3 DNA sequence: TGCGCCAGCAACTACGGGAGCACAGATACGCAGTATTTT.

The J gene is TRBJ2-7, the V gene TRBV7-2; 7 nucleotides agree with TRBD1. CDR1 SGHTA and CDR2 FQGNSA come from the germline V gene. J lost 6 bases, V lost 5 bases, and 10 bases had no gene match. The CDR3 has 14 amino acids. CDR3 nucleotide sequence: TGTGCCAGCAGCCTCGGCGACAGGGTCGGCGAGCAGTACTTC. Protein: CASSLGDRVGEQYF.

The rearrangement links TRBV7-2 to TRBJ2-2; no clear D. This CDR3 contains 15 residues. V was cut by 1 base and J by 3 bases, with 9 bases left in between. The V gene's germline CDR1 is SGHTA and CDR2 FQGNSA. The DNA for the CDR3 is TGTGCCAGCAGCTTAGTTTCCAGTTACACCGGGGAGCTGTTTTTT. This translates into CASSLVSSYTGELFF.

V and J are TRBV29-1 and TRBJ1-2, with a possible D match to TRBD1 (5 bases). Germline values: CDR1 SQVTM, CDR2 ANQGSEA. The V gene lost 2 bases and the J gene lost 8 bases, with 15 bases spanning the gap. The CDR3 extends over 13 amino acids. The CDR3 bases are TGCAGCGTTGAACGTGCAGGGCGCGAAGGCTACACCTTC. This encodes CSVERAGREGYTF.

This clone showed up just a few times. This chain links TRBV7-2 with TRBJ2-5; D gene unclear. This CDR3 spans 15 amino acids. Germline loops: CDR1 SGHTA, CDR2 FQGNSA. Trimming left V 1 base short and J 1 base short, with 10 bases between. The CDR3 reads CASSLEVRSQETQYF. The CDR3 DNA reads as TGTGCCAGCAGCTTAGAAGTTCGGTCCCAAGAGACCCAGTACTTC.

This clone showed up just a few times. The chain joins TRBV29-1 to TRBJ2-1; D not resolved. The CDR3 runs 12 residues. Germline loops: CDR1 SQVTM, CDR2 ANQGSEA. V gave up 4 bases and J gave up 2 bases, with 6 bases separating them. Here the CDR3 reads CSVGVPYNEQFF. The CDR3 nucleotides read TGCAGCGTTGGAGTCCCCTACAATGAGCAGTTCTTC.

Here the CDR3 reads CSASTGGGNTEAFF. The CDR3 nucleotides are TGCAGCGCCTCCACGGGCGGGGGGAACACTGAAGCTTTCTTT. V and J are TRBV29-1 and TRBJ1-1; TRBD1 is a possible D gene (5 bases). The ends were cut back, 7 bases at V and 1 base at J, with 16 bases in the middle. CDR3 length equals 14 residues. CDR1 and CDR2 from the germline V gene are SQVTM and ANQGSEA.

The chain employs TRBV7-2 and TRBJ2-7; 7 positions match TRBD1. The ends lost 6 bases at V and 1 base at J; junction bases unmatched: 12. Per the germline V gene, CDR1 is SGHTA and CDR2 is FQGNSA. The CDR3 is 16 amino acids. The CDR3 DNA reads TGTGCCAGCAGACCTAGAACCGGGACAGCTTCCTACGAGCAGTACTTC. Amino acids: CASRPRTGTASYEQYF.

The genes are TRBV11-2 and TRBJ2-3; D ambiguous. Germline V gives CDR1 SGHAT, CDR2 FQNNGV. The CDR3 spans 14 residues. V lost 5 bases, J lost 2 bases, and 11 bases lay in between. The CDR3 DNA sequence: TGTGCCAGCAGCCCCCCGATTTCCACAGATACGCAGTATTTT. Translating it yields CASSPPISTDTQYF.

The chain combines TRBV2 with TRBJ1-2; 7 bases match TRBD1. V lost 6 bases to trimming and J lost 2 bases; unmatched junction nucleotides: 6. CDR3 size: 14 residues. CDR1 and CDR2 (germline): SNHLY, FYNNEI. The CDR3 coding sequence is TGTGCCAGCAGGGGGACAGAAGGGAACTATGGCTACACCTTC. Protein product: CASRGTEGNYGYTF.

This clone was counted between two and nine times. The same CDR3 is also encoded by other DNA sequences in this sample. The chain joins TRBV29-1 to TRBJ1-1; D is possibly TRBD1 (5 bases). Deletions cut 4 bases from V and 2 bases from J, with 11 bases between. Germline assignment: CDR1 SQVTM and CDR2 ANQGSEA. The CDR3 extends over 13 amino acids. DNA of the CDR3: TGCAGCGTTGGAGGGGTACTTAACACTGAAGCTTTCTTT. Amino acids: CSVGGVLNTEAFF.

The chain carries TRBV9 and TRBJ1-1, with no clear D. From germline, CDR1 is SGDLS and CDR2 YYNGEE. This CDR3 is built from 14 residues. The V end was cut by 0 bases, the J end by 2 bases, with 8 bases between. The CDR3 spells CASSVARHNTEAFF. The DNA of the CDR3 is TGTGCCAGCAGCGTAGCTCGGCACAACACTGAAGCTTTCTTT.

This rearrangement joins TRBV29-1 to TRBJ1-2, with D uncertain. V was cut by 7 bases and J by 7 bases, with 16 bases left in between. Germline CDR1 is SQVTM and CDR2 is ANQGSEA. The CDR3 contains 12 residues. In DNA, the CDR3 is TGCAGCGCCTCAGTAGGCGCCATTGGCTACACCTTC. Translating it yields CSASVGAIGYTF.

The J gene is TRBJ1-3, the V gene TRBV6-6; maybe TRBD1 (5 bases). Germline values: CDR1 MNHNY, CDR2 SVGAGI (reference sequence). The CDR3 is 11 amino acids. Trimming removed 9 bases from V and 8 bases from J, with 11 bases in between. CDR3: CASTLGDTIYF. CDR3 coding DNA: TGTGCCAGTACCTTGGGGGACACCATATATTTT.

The chain combines TRBV30 with TRBJ1-2; tentatively, D is TRBD1 (5 bases). CDR3 length equals 13 residues. V shed 0 bases and J shed 2 bases, with 7 bases lying between them. The germline V gene encodes CDR1 GTSNPN and CDR2 SVGIG (reference sequence). CDR3 protein: CAWSVGANYGYTF. CDR3 nucleotides: TGTGCCTGGAGTGTAGGGGCCAACTATGGCTACACCTTC.

CDR3 residues: CASSSRSGTGGEQYF. The DNA of the CDR3 is TGTGCCAGCAGTTCAAGATCCGGGACAGGGGGGGAGCAGTACTTC. The rearrangement uses TRBV27 and TRBJ2-7, with 11 bases identical to TRBD1. The CDR3 sequence is 15 residues long. Germline CDR1 reads MNHEY; CDR2 reads SMNVEV (reference sequence). After removal of 4 bases from V and 7 bases from J, the junction contained 9 bases not matched to a gene.